One and the same sample provided the 12 T cell receptor beta chains below, sequenced in a study of shared clonotypes between healthy human individuals. TCRdb keeps only in-frame clones here, not all; method: immunoSEQ multiplex PCR. In the table there are roughly 2 million clones, roughly 94% of which are singletons. Material: naive CD4+ T cells sorted from blood. Subset in this sample: CD45RA+ positively selected. The receptors were sampled from a man aged 18-30 years in good health.

In regard to this clone: Other DNA sequences in the sample encode the same CDR3. The genes are TRBV11-3 and TRBJ2-7; no clear D. Germline V CDR1 and CDR2: SGHNT, YENEEA. Trimming stripped 1 base from V and 3 bases from J, with 7 bases between. CDR3 length: 13 residues. The CDR3 loop is CASSLGLGYEQYF. CDR3 sequence (DNA): TGTGCCAGCAGCTTAGGTCTCGGCTACGAGCAGTACTTC.

V usage is TRBV6-5 and J usage is TRBJ1-4; D is undetermined. Looked up from germline, CDR1 is MNHEY and CDR2 is SVGAGI. The CDR3 has 14 residues. V was trimmed by 2 bases and J by 4 bases, leaving 8 bases between them. Written as DNA, the CDR3 is TGTGCCAGCAGTTACAGCGGAGTTAATGAAAAACTGTTTTTT. It translates to CASSYSGVNEKLFF.

The V gene is TRBV28, the J gene TRBJ2-3, with TRBD2 identical over 8 bases. V shed 6 bases and J 2 bases; nucleotides not matched to a gene: 7. CDR1 and CDR2 (germline): MDHEN, SYDVKM. The CDR3 runs 15 residues. CDR3: CASSRQGLDTDTQYF. The CDR3 nucleotides read TGTGCCAGCAGCCGCCAGGGACTAGACACAGATACGCAGTATTTT.

The chain combines TRBV5-6 with TRBJ1-1; 8 nucleotides align to TRBD1. Unmatched junction bases numbered 10, after V lost 5 bases and J lost 4 bases. From germline, CDR1 is SGHDT and CDR2 YYEEEE. The CDR3 has 15 residues. The CDR3 DNA is TGTGCCAGCAGTTACCTCAGGGGGCTCTTCACTGAAGCTTTCTTT. It encodes CASSYLRGLFTEAFF. Filled out from reference TRBV5-6 and TRBJ1-1, the complete variable domain reads DAGVTQSPTHLIKTRGQQVTLRCSPKSGHDTVSWYQQALGQGPQFIFQYYEEEERQRGNFPDRFSGHQFPNYSSELNVNALLLGDSALYLCASSYLRGLFTEAFFGQGTRLTVV.

This rearrangement joins TRBV5-1 to TRBJ2-6; 10 nucleotides agree with TRBD1. CDR1 and CDR2 from the germline V gene are SGHRS and YFSETQ. V lost 3 bases to trimming and J lost 4 bases; unmatched junction nucleotides: 4. The CDR3 contains 16 residues. This CDR3 reads CASSWGTGAGANVLTF. The CDR3, as DNA: TGCGCCAGCAGCTGGGGGACAGGGGCCGGGGCCAACGTCCTGACTTTC.

CDR3 nucleotide sequence: TGTGCCAGCAGTGACCGGGACAGGGGCGCATATGACACTGAAGCTTTCTTT. This encodes CASSDRDRGAYDTEAFF. The chain recombines TRBV6-1 with TRBJ1-1, with TRBD1 identical over 10 bases. Germline lookup yields CDR1 MNHNS and CDR2 SASEGT. With 3 bases clipped from V and 3 bases from J, the junction kept 10 bases outside the gene matches. There are 17 residues in the CDR3.

Here the CDR3 reads CATSRAGLTDTQYF. The CDR3 DNA is TGTGCCACCAGCAGAGCGGGATTAACAGATACGCAGTATTTT. The chain carries TRBV15 and TRBJ2-3, with D possibly matching TRBD2 (5 bases). Germline CDR1 LNHNV, CDR2 YYDKDF (reference sequence). The ends were cut back, 1 base at V and 3 bases at J, with 8 bases in the middle. The CDR3 is 14 residues long.

The V call is TRBV7-2, the J call TRBJ2-5; D gene unclear. Germline CDR1 and CDR2: SGHTA and FQGNSA. Trimming left V 5 bases short and J 5 bases short, with 18 bases between. This CDR3 region has 15 residues. The CDR3 protein is CASSLQLASGETQYF. In DNA form, the CDR3 reads TGTGCCAGCAGCCTACAACTGGCCTCCGGGGAGACCCAGTACTTC.

This chain joins TRBV19 and TRBJ1-6; possible D gene TRBD1, 5 bases. CDR3 size: 15 residues. Germline CDR1 reads LNHDA; CDR2 reads SQIVND (reference sequence). Trimming pared 10 bases from V and 4 bases from J, leaving 17 bases between. CDR3 DNA: TGTGCCACCAACTCGGGGGATAAGTATAATTCACCCCTCCACTTT. It translates to CATNSGDKYNSPLHF. Filled out from reference TRBV19 and TRBJ1-6, the complete variable domain reads DGGITQSPKYLFRKEGQNVTLSCEQNLNHDAMYWYRQDPGQGLRLIYYSQIVNDFQKGDIAEGYSVSREKKESFPLTVTSAQKNPTAFYLCATNSGDKYNSPLHFGNGTRLTVT.

The V and J genes are TRBV7-9 and TRBJ2-7, with a possible D match to TRBD1 (6 bases). The V gene lost 1 base and the J gene lost 3 bases, with 10 bases spanning the gap. This CDR3 has 14 residues. Germline CDR1 SEHNR, CDR2 FQNEAQ (reference sequence). In DNA form, the CDR3 reads TGTGCCAGCAGCTTAGAAGGGGGTCTCTACGAGCAGTACTTC. Translation: CASSLEGGLYEQYF.

V is TRBV7-2 and J is TRBJ1-4; tentative D call: TRBD1 (6 bases). Germline V lookup: CDR1 SGHTA, CDR2 FQGNSA. CDR3 length: 13 amino acids. Trimming pared 5 bases from V and 7 bases from J, leaving 11 bases between. The DNA of the CDR3 is TGTGCCAGCAGCCAACTGGACAGTGAAAAACTGTTTTTT. Translation: CASSQLDSEKLFF.

The gene calls are TRBV30 and TRBJ2-7, with 7 bases aligning to TRBD2. This CDR3 has 16 residues. Looked up from germline, CDR1 is GTSNPN and CDR2 is SVGIG (reference sequence). Trimming took 2 bases from V and 1 from J; bases not matched to a gene: 11. CDR3 protein: CAWSLRRESISYEQYF. The CDR3 DNA reads TGTGCCTGGAGTCTGAGGCGGGAGTCAATATCCTACGAGCAGTACTTC.